This is a list of T cell receptor beta chains from one sample in a study of cytomegalovirus exposure and HLA in healthy donors. Clones were read by immunoSEQ multiplex PCR, and TCRdb kept only the in-frame ones, dropping some. The sample yields under 150,000 clones, roughly 80% seen once. The sequenced sample was PBMCs. The receptors here all came from a boy younger than 18 in good health and CMV-seronegative. CDR3s include the opening cysteine and the closing phenylalanine or tryptophan. The D gene is left open where the match is weak. Some rows mark clone size as missing; the rest say once, few, many or name a class of expanded clone.

clone size | J gene | D gene | V gene | CDR3 protein | CDR3 DNA
- | TRBJ2-5 | TRBD2 | TRBV9 | CASSPTRDYRETQYF | TGTGCCAGCAGCCCGACCCGGGACTATAGAGAGACCCAGTACTTC
- | TRBJ2-1 | TRBD1 | TRBV28 | CASSSPGAGGRNEQFF | TGTGCCAGCAGTTCCCCTGGGGCAGGGGGTAGGAATGAGCAGTTCTTC
- | TRBJ2-3 | TRBD2 | TRBV7-6 | CASSRSGRGSDTQYF | TGTGCCAGCAGCCGAAGCGGGAGGGGCTCAGATACGCAGTATTTT
- | TRBJ1-4 | - | TRBV16 | CASSQSLLRGGEKLFF | TGTGCCAGCAGCCAATCCCTACTCCGTGGAGGTGAAAAACTGTTTTTT
- | TRBJ1-1 | - | TRBV20-1 | CSASPARGFF | TGCAGTGCTTCGCCGGCCCGGGGTTTCTTT
- | TRBJ1-2 | - | TRBV30 | CAWSLGGARGYTF | TGTGCCTGGAGTCTAGGTGGGGCGCGAGGCTACACCTTC
once | TRBJ2-2 | - | TRBV6-5 | CASGDTATTGELFF | TGTGCCAGCGGAGATACCGCTACTACCGGGGAGCTGTTTTTT
- | TRBJ1-1 | TRBD1 | TRBV4-1 | CASSRQGLSLVNTEAFF | TGCGCCAGCAGCCGACAGGGTCTCTCTCTAGTGAACACTGAAGCTTTCTTT
once | TRBJ2-6 | TRBD2 | TRBV7-3 | CASSPPEAGVAGANVLTF | TGTGCCAGCAGCCCCCCCGAGGCGGGAGTAGCTGGGGCCAACGTCCTGACTTTC
- | TRBJ1-4 | - | TRBV7-9 | CASSFGPGYEKLFF | -
- | TRBJ1-1 | TRBD1 | TRBV6-5 | CASSYGDRGDTEAFF | TGTGCCAGCAGCTACGGGGACAGGGGGGACACTGAAGCTTTCTTT
- | TRBJ1-5 | TRBD1 | TRBV6-1 | CASSETGMGQPQHF | TGTGCCAGCAGTGAGACAGGGATGGGTCAGCCCCAGCATTTT
- | TRBJ2-1 | - | TRBV6-1 | CASTRRDFSYNEQFF | TGTGCCAGCACTCGCCGGGACTTTTCTTACAATGAGCAGTTCTTC